The rows below give T cell receptor beta chains drawn from one sample of a study of cytomegalovirus exposure and HLA in healthy donors. The protocol was immunoSEQ multiplex PCR, while the TCRdb copy is restricted to in-frame clones and leaves out a portion. The data hold roughly 130,000 clones, with approximately 80% observed a single time. Input material: PBMCs. These receptors were taken from a girl aged 2-10 years in good health and CMV-seronegative. The CDR3 runs from the conserved cysteine through the conserved F or W. The order of the fields is V gene, D gene, clone size, J gene, CDR3 protein, CDR3 DNA. The D gene is left open where the match is weak. The size entry is marked missing in some rows and otherwise reads once, few, many or a size class.

v_call: TRBV30; d_call: NA; clone_size: NA; j_call: TRBJ1-4; cdr3_aa: CAWASTDEKLFF; cdr3_nt: TGTGCCTGGGCCAGTACAGATGAAAAACTGTTTTTT
v_call: TRBV9; d_call: TRBD2; clone_size: NA; j_call: TRBJ2-3; cdr3_aa: CASSVGGGGASDTQYF; cdr3_nt: TGTGCCAGCAGCGTAGGAGGCGGGGGGGCCTCAGATACGCAGTATTTT
v_call: TRBV28; d_call: TRBD1; clone_size: NA; j_call: TRBJ1-4; cdr3_aa: CASTLSRDRGEKLFF; cdr3_nt: TGTGCCAGCACCTTATCCCGGGACAGGGGCGAAAAACTGTTTTTT
v_call: TRBV5-1; d_call: TRBD2; clone_size: once; j_call: TRBJ2-2; cdr3_aa: CASSLAGASGGELFF; cdr3_nt: TGCGCCAGCAGCTTGGCCGGGGCTAGCGGCGGGGAGCTGTTTTTT
v_call: TRBV18; d_call: TRBD1; clone_size: NA; j_call: TRBJ1-1; cdr3_aa: CASSLRDRNTEAFF; cdr3_nt: TGTGCCAGCTCACTTCGGGACAGGAACACTGAAGCTTTCTTT
v_call: TRBV29-1; d_call: NA; clone_size: NA; j_call: TRBJ1-2; cdr3_aa: CSVEEIIRQVHYGYTF; cdr3_nt: TGCAGCGTTGAAGAGATAATTCGACAGGTGCACTATGGCTACACCTTC
v_call: TRBV6-1; d_call: TRBD2; clone_size: few; j_call: TRBJ2-7; cdr3_aa: CASGSAGGPYEQYF; cdr3_nt: TGTGCCAGCGGATCGGCGGGAGGGCCCTACGAGCAGTACTTC
v_call: TRBV7-9; d_call: TRBD1; clone_size: NA; j_call: TRBJ1-4; cdr3_aa: CASSYTGGGNEKLFF; cdr3_nt: TGTGCCAGCAGCTACACAGGGGGAGGGAATGAAAAACTGTTTTTT
v_call: TRBV4-2; d_call: TRBD1; clone_size: NA; j_call: TRBJ1-4; cdr3_aa: CASSRRSPGQGPEKLFF; cdr3_nt: TGTGCCAGCAGCCGGCGATCTCCGGGACAGGGCCCTGAAAAACTGTTTTTT
v_call: TRBV10-3; d_call: TRBD1; clone_size: NA; j_call: TRBJ2-2; cdr3_aa: CAAGGNPNTGELFF; cdr3_nt: TGTGCCGCAGGGGGAAATCCGAACACCGGGGAGCTGTTTTTT
v_call: TRBV5-4; d_call: NA; clone_size: few; j_call: TRBJ1-1; cdr3_aa: CASSGQGPGLNTEAFF; cdr3_nt: TGTGCCAGCAGCGGCCAGGGGCCGGGCCTGAACACTGAAGCTTTCTTT
v_call: TRBV30; d_call: NA; clone_size: NA; j_call: TRBJ1-4; cdr3_aa: CAWSDLGAFEKLFF; cdr3_nt: TGTGCCTGGAGTGACTTAGGGGCCTTCGAAAAACTGTTTTTT
v_call: TRBV27; d_call: NA; clone_size: NA; j_call: TRBJ1-1; cdr3_aa: CASSPWALGATTEAFF; cdr3_nt: TGTGCCAGCAGCCCGTGGGCATTGGGCGCGACCACTGAAGCTTTCTTT
v_call: TRBV6-1; d_call: TRBD2; clone_size: NA; j_call: TRBJ2-1; cdr3_aa: CASRILAAPYNEQFF; cdr3_nt: TGTGCCAGCAGAATACTAGCGGCACCTTACAATGAGCAGTTCTTC
v_call: TRBV11-2; d_call: TRBD2; clone_size: NA; j_call: TRBJ2-3; cdr3_aa: CASSLPSGPQWDTQYF; cdr3_nt: TGTGCCAGCAGTTTGCCTAGCGGACCTCAGTGGGATACGCAGTATTTT
v_call: TRBV27; d_call: TRBD2; clone_size: few; j_call: TRBJ2-1; cdr3_aa: CASSLYFSGRGYNEQFF; cdr3_nt: TGTGCCAGCAGTTTATACTTTAGCGGGAGGGGCTACAATGAGCAGTTCTTC
v_call: TRBV7-9; d_call: NA; clone_size: once; j_call: TRBJ2-6; cdr3_aa: CASSLGQSGANVLAF; cdr3_nt: TGTGCCAGCAGCTTAGGCCAATCTGGGGCCAACGTCCTGGCTTTC
v_call: TRBV4-2; d_call: NA; clone_size: NA; j_call: TRBJ2-7; cdr3_aa: CASSPRGHNSSYEQYF; cdr3_nt: TGTGCCAGCAGCCCGAGGGGACACAACAGCTCCTACGAGCAGTACTTC
v_call: TRBV27; d_call: NA; clone_size: NA; j_call: TRBJ2-7; cdr3_aa: CASSLRGGSYEQYF; cdr3_nt: TGTGCCAGCAGTTTGAGGGGGGGCTCCTACGAGCAGTACTTC
v_call: TRBV2; d_call: TRBD1; clone_size: NA; j_call: TRBJ2-7; cdr3_aa: CASSDRQGTHEQYF; cdr3_nt: TGTGCCAGCAGTGACCGACAGGGGACCCACGAGCAGTACTTC